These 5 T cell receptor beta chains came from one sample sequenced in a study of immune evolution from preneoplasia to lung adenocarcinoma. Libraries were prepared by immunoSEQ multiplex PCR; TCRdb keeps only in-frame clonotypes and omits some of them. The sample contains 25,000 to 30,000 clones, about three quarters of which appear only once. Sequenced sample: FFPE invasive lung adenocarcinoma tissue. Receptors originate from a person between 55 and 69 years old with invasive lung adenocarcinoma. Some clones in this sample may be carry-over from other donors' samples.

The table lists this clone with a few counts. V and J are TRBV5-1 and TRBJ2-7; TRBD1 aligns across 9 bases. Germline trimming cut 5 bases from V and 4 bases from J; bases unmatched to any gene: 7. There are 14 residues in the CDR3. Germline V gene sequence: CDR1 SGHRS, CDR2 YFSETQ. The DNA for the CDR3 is TGCGCCAGCAGAACCGGGACAGGGCGGTACGAGCAGTACTTC. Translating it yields CASRTGTGRYEQYF.

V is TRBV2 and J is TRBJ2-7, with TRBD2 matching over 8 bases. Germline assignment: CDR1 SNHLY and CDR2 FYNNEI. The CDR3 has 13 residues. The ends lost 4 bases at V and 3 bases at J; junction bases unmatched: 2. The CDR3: CASSVGTSYEQYF. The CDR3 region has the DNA TGTGCCAGCAGTGTTGGGACTAGCTACGAGCAGTACTTC. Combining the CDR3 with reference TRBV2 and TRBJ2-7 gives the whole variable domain EPEVTQTPSHQVTQMGQEVILRCVPISNHLYFYWYRQILGQKVEFLVSFYNNEISEKSEIFDDQFSVERPDGSNFTLKIRSTKLEDSAMYFCASSVGTSYEQYFGPGTRLTVT.

The CDR3 reads CASSSGTSGAFETQYF. In DNA form, the CDR3 reads TGTGCCAGCAGCTCCGGGACTAGCGGGGCTTTTGAGACCCAGTACTTC. The J gene is TRBJ2-5, the V gene TRBV7-7; 13 positions agree with TRBD2. V dropped 4 bases and J dropped 5; count of bases not matched to a gene: 7. The CDR3 loop spans 16 amino acids. The germline gives CDR1 SSHAT, CDR2 FNYEAQ (reference sequence).

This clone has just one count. The CDR3 nucleotides are TGTGCCAGCAGGTTTACCGGAGGAACGGACCGGGAGCTGTTTTTT. Its protein product is CASRFTGGTDRELFF. The rearrangement links TRBV7-8 to TRBJ2-2; possible D gene TRBD2, 5 bases. Between the trimmed V and J ends, which lost 6 bases and 9 bases, there was a span of 20 bases. This CDR3 region has 15 residues. The germline V gene encodes CDR1 SGHVS and CDR2 FQNEAQ.

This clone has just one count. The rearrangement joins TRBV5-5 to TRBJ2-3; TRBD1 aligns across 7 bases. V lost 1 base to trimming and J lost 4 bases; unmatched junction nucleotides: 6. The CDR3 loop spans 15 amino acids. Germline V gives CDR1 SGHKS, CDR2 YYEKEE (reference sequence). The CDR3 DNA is TGTGCCAGCAGCTTGCTCCCAGGGACAGCAGATACGCAGTATTTT. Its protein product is CASSLLPGTADTQYF.